This entry lists 31 T cell receptor beta chains sequenced from one sample in a study of shared clonotypes between healthy human individuals. Some clones are missing from TCRdb's copy, which holds only in-frame ones; the method was immunoSEQ multiplex PCR. The table shows over 2 million clones, with 95% occurring only once. The specimen sequenced was naive CD4+ T cells sorted from blood. The subset denotes: CD45RA+ positively selected. Receptors were obtained from a man aged 18 to 30 in good health.

Concerning this clone: Other DNA sequences from this sample encode an identical CDR3 as well. CDR3 region: CASSLGGGGNTIYF. In nucleotides, the CDR3 is TGCGCCAGCAGCTTGGGAGGGGGCGGAAACACCATATATTTT. This rearrangement joins TRBV5-1 to TRBJ1-3, with 7 positions matching TRBD1. The CDR3 loop spans 14 amino acids. V shed 0 bases and J 4 bases; nucleotides not matched to a gene: 1. The germline V gene has CDR1 SGHRS and CDR2 YFSETQ.

Comment on this clone: At the DNA level, this CDR3 is encoded by other sequences in the same sample as well. This chain connects TRBV5-1 to TRBJ2-3; 7 positions agree with TRBD1. J lost 2 bases, V lost 4 bases, and 4 bases had no gene match. Germline V gene sequence: CDR1 SGHRS, CDR2 YFSETQ. The CDR3 length is 14 residues. The CDR3 loop reads CASSPGQITDTQYF. The CDR3 nucleotides read TGCGCCAGCAGCCCGGGACAGATCACAGATACGCAGTATTTT.

On this clone: Other DNA sequences in this sample translate to the same CDR3. The rearrangement links TRBV6-5 to TRBJ2-7, with D possibly TRBD2 on 5 matching bases. The CDR3 is 14 amino acids. Germline loops: CDR1 MNHEY, CDR2 SVGAGI. V lost 5 bases and J lost 0, with 11 bases in between. CDR3 DNA: TGTGCCAGCAGTCCATCGGGGAGCTCCTACGAGCAGTACTTC. This translates into CASSPSGSSYEQYF.

This chain joins TRBV6-6 and TRBJ2-4, with 9 bases that match TRBD1. Germline CDR1 is MNHNY and CDR2 is SVGAGI (reference sequence). The CDR3 totals 14 residues. The trim removed 6 bases at V and 5 bases at J, leaving 5 bases unmatched. The CDR3 sequence is CASRIQGAENIQYF. As DNA, the CDR3 is TGTGCCAGCAGAATACAGGGGGCAGAAAACATTCAGTACTTC.

The chain carries TRBV2 and TRBJ1-1; tentatively, D is TRBD1 (6 bases). This CDR3 is built from 13 residues. The germline gives CDR1 SNHLY, CDR2 FYNNEI. Trimming shortened V by 6 bases and J by 1 base, and 9 bases separated the two germline ends. As DNA, the CDR3 is TGTGCCAGCAGGGTACAGGGGAACACTGAAGCTTTCTTT. Its translation is CASRVQGNTEAFF.

The chain combines TRBV6-1 with TRBJ1-5, with D uncertain. The germline V and J ends were trimmed by 0 bases and 3 bases, with 9 bases remaining between them. CDR3 length equals 15 residues. Per the germline V gene, CDR1 is MNHNS and CDR2 is SASEGT. The CDR3 here is CASSEALPHNQPQHF. The CDR3 DNA reads TGTGCCAGCAGTGAAGCGCTTCCCCACAATCAGCCCCAGCATTTT.

The count of this clone is one. V gene TRBV28 combines with J gene TRBJ1-2; D gene unclear. The CDR3 extends over 14 amino acids. Deletions cut 7 bases from V and 4 bases from J, with 16 bases between. Germline CDR1 MDHEN, CDR2 SYDVKM. This CDR3 reads CASTPRRLIYGYTF. In nucleotides, the CDR3 is TGTGCCAGCACCCCCCGTCGGCTGATCTATGGCTACACCTTC.

The rearrangement links TRBV5-5 to TRBJ1-5; D ambiguous. The germline V gene encodes CDR1 SGHKS and CDR2 YYEKEE (reference sequence). The CDR3 loop spans 12 amino acids. Trimming removed 2 bases at V and 4 bases at J, with 4 bases between. The CDR3 DNA reads as TGTGCCAGCAGCTTAGTGAATCAGCCCCAGCATTTT. Residues: CASSLVNQPQHF. Supplemented by reference TRBV5-5 and TRBJ1-5, the full variable domain reads DAGVTQSPTHLIKTRGQQVTLRCSPISGHKSVSWYQQVLGQGPQFIFQYYEKEERGRGNFPDRFSARQFPNYSSELNVNALLLGDSALYLCASSLVNQPQHFGDGTRLSIL.

The V call is TRBV14, the J call TRBJ1-2; TRBD1 might be the D (6 bases). Germline lookup yields CDR1 SGHDN and CDR2 FVKESK. V gave up 1 base and J gave up 4 bases, with 13 bases separating them. CDR3 length: 15 residues. The CDR3 bases are TGTGCCAGCAGCCAAGGGGGGGCAGGGATCTATGGCTACACCTTC. Protein: CASSQGGAGIYGYTF.

The rearrangement joins TRBV4-2 to TRBJ2-1; TRBD2 is a possible D gene (6 bases). CDR3 size: 17 residues. The germline V and J ends were trimmed by 0 bases and 7 bases, with 19 bases remaining between them. The germline V gene has CDR1 LGHNA and CDR2 YNFKEQ. CDR3 region: CASSQEGVGGGENEQFF. For the CDR3, the DNA is TGTGCCAGCAGCCAAGAAGGGGTGGGGGGAGGTGAGAATGAGCAGTTCTTC.

This sequence joins TRBV29-1 and TRBJ2-4; 7 positions match TRBD2. V gave up 4 bases and J gave up 6 bases; unmatched junction bases: 9. Germline loops: CDR1 SQVTM, CDR2 ANQGSEA. The CDR3 length is 14 residues. This chain's CDR3 is CSVGSRGETNIQYF. The CDR3 nucleotides read TGCAGCGTTGGGTCCCGGGGGGAGACAAACATTCAGTACTTC. Together with reference TRBV29-1 and TRBJ2-4, the CDR3 gives the full variable domain: SAVISQKPSRDICQRGTSLTIQCQVDSQVTMMFWYRQQPGQSLTLIATANQGSEATYESGFVIDKFPISRPNLTFSTLTVSNMSPEDSSIYLCSVGSRGETNIQYFGAGTRLSVL.

The chain employs TRBV7-8 and TRBJ2-7; D is uncertain. Trimming shortened V by 1 base and J by 5 bases, and 15 bases separated the two germline ends. The germline CDR1 and CDR2 sequences are SGHVS and FQNEAQ. The CDR3 is 15 amino acids. CDR3 coding DNA: TGTGCCAGCAGCTTAGTTTTGGGGTTTGGTCACGAGCAGTACTTC. It translates to CASSLVLGFGHEQYF.

The gene calls are TRBV19 and TRBJ1-5, with D maybe TRBD1 (6 bases). Germline CDR1 and CDR2: LNHDA and SQIVND (reference sequence). The CDR3 has 17 residues. V was clipped by 8 bases and J by 2 bases, with 22 bases between them. The CDR3 region is CASGPGQGPWGNQPQHF. CDR3 DNA: TGTGCCAGTGGGCCGGGACAAGGGCCTTGGGGCAATCAGCCCCAGCATTTT.

This clone showed up just once. This chain links TRBV29-1 with TRBJ2-7, with D hard to call. V dropped 6 bases and J dropped 3 bases, with 18 bases sitting between them. The CDR3 runs 14 residues. The germline gives CDR1 SQVTM, CDR2 ANQGSEA. The CDR3 bases are TGCAGCGTGTCTCAGTCAGGCCTATTCTACGAGCAGTACTTC. As protein: CSVSQSGLFYEQYF.

This clone was detected only once. The chain uses TRBV5-1 and TRBJ1-6; TRBD1 might be the D (5 bases). The CDR3 sequence is 15 residues long. Germline CDR1 reads SGHRS; CDR2 reads YFSETQ. Trimming removed 0 bases at V and 7 bases at J, with 11 bases between. This CDR3 reads CASSLAGSGNSPLHF. In DNA form, the CDR3 reads TGCGCCAGCAGCTTGGCAGGGTCTGGGAATTCACCCCTCCACTTT.

On this clone itself: The same CDR3 arises from other DNA sequences in this sample as well. The J gene is TRBJ2-2, the V gene TRBV10-3, with TRBD1 matching over 12 bases. From germline, CDR1 is ENHRY and CDR2 SYGVKD. With V trimmed by 6 bases and J by 8 bases, 4 bases remained unmatched. The CDR3 runs 14 residues. CDR3 nucleotide sequence: TGTGCCATCAGCGGGGACAGGGGGCCAGGGGAGCTGTTTTTT. Translating it yields CAISGDRGPGELFF.

The V gene is TRBV4-1, the J gene TRBJ1-5; D is ambiguous. The CDR3 has 15 residues. Between the trimmed V and J ends, which lost 0 bases and 7 bases, there was a span of 13 bases. The germline V gene encodes CDR1 MGHRA and CDR2 YSYEKL. The CDR3 region has the DNA TGCGCCAGCAGCCAAGAAGGTCTCGCCAACCAGCCCCAGCATTTT. This translates into CASSQEGLANQPQHF.

This chain joins TRBV7-2 and TRBJ2-7; D uncertain. From germline, CDR1 is SGHTA and CDR2 FQGNSA. The V end was cut by 2 bases, the J end by 2 bases, with 7 bases between. The CDR3 is 13 residues long. CDR3 nucleotides: TGTGCCAGCAGCTTAAGGATTACCTACGAGCAGTACTTC. Its protein is CASSLRITYEQYF.

This chain uses TRBV7-2 with TRBJ2-7; TRBD1 matches 7 bases. The CDR3 has 14 amino acids. From germline, CDR1 is SGHTA and CDR2 FQGNSA. The V segment lost 2 bases and the J segment 5 bases; nucleotides outside the gene matches: 6. The CDR3 DNA follows: TGTGCCAGCAGCTTAACGACAGGGATCCACGAGCAGTACTTC. Translation: CASSLTTGIHEQYF.

The gene calls are TRBV12-5 and TRBJ1-5, with D uncertain. V was pared by 1 base and J by 2 bases, with 9 bases between. Germline V gene data show CDR1 as LGHNT and CDR2 as FRNRAP. The CDR3 is 15 amino acids. The CDR3: CASGLEHGGNQPQHF. In DNA, the CDR3 is TGTGCTAGTGGTTTGGAGCACGGGGGCAATCAGCCCCAGCATTTT.

This chain links TRBV5-1 with TRBJ2-7; TRBD2 matches at 9 bases. This CDR3 is built from 13 residues. CDR1 and CDR2 (germline): SGHRS, YFSETQ. V dropped 7 bases and J dropped 3; count of bases not matched to a gene: 5. CDR3 sequence reads: CASRETSGYEQYF. In DNA, the CDR3 is TGCGCCAGCCGCGAGACTAGCGGCTACGAGCAGTACTTC.

This clone was seen a single time. The chain uses TRBV7-2 and TRBJ2-7; 13 bases line up with TRBD2. The CDR3 is made up of 20 amino acids. Germline V gene sequence: CDR1 SGHTA, CDR2 FQGNSA. The V segment lost 0 bases and the J segment 0 bases; nucleotides outside the gene matches: 11. CDR3 protein: CASSLAGTSGAHRFSYEQYF. The DNA of the CDR3 is TGTGCCAGCAGCTTAGCCGGGACTAGCGGGGCCCATCGTTTCTCCTACGAGCAGTACTTC.

The V gene is TRBV6-5, the J gene TRBJ2-7; D remains unclear. Germline CDR1 and CDR2: MNHEY and SVGAGI. The CDR3 spans 15 residues. V was shortened by 6 bases and J by 2 bases, with 17 bases between the two germline ends. The CDR3 coding sequence is TGTGCCAGCAGGGGCTCGGGTCATTTTACCTACGAGCAGTACTTC. Its protein is CASRGSGHFTYEQYF.

The gene calls are TRBV9 and TRBJ2-5; TRBD2 matches at 9 bases. J gave up 4 bases and V 3 bases, and 7 bases lay outside the gene matches. This CDR3 spans 15 amino acids. Germline lookup yields CDR1 SGDLS and CDR2 YYNGEE. The CDR3 nucleotides are TGTGCCAGCAGCGCGCTAGCGGGGATCGGAGAGACCCAGTACTTC. Translated: CASSALAGIGETQYF.

Comments on this clone: This sample also contains other DNA sequences that code for the same CDR3. CDR3 in DNA: TGTGCCAGCAGCCTCGGGGGGCGGGAGACCCAGTACTTC. Its protein is CASSLGGRETQYF. This sequence joins TRBV7-9 and TRBJ2-5, with a possible D match to TRBD2 (7 bases). CDR1 and CDR2 (germline): SEHNR, FQNEAQ (reference sequence). The CDR3 is made up of 13 amino acids. V lost 5 bases and J lost 5, with 12 bases in between.

CDR3 coding DNA: TGTGCCAGCAGTTTCGGGGGTTACGCCGTAGAGCAGTACTTC. This codes for CASSFGGYAVEQYF. The J gene is TRBJ2-7, the V gene TRBV27; D is possibly TRBD2 (6 bases). The ends were cut back, 3 bases at V and 7 bases at J, with 16 bases in the middle. Looked up from germline, CDR1 is MNHEY and CDR2 is SMNVEV (reference sequence). The CDR3 totals 14 residues.

This rearrangement joins TRBV6-6 to TRBJ1-2; D remains ambiguous. Trimming took 2 bases from V and 8 from J, leaving 15 bases between them. The CDR3 spans 14 residues. Per the germline V gene, CDR1 is MNHNY and CDR2 is SVGAGI (reference sequence). CDR3 protein: CASSYTVNTGGYTF. The DNA for the CDR3 is TGTGCCAGCAGTTACACCGTAAACACGGGAGGCTACACCTTC.

This clone was detected once. The rearrangement joins TRBV7-8 to TRBJ1-6; D possibly corresponds to TRBD1 (5 bases). There are 16 residues in the CDR3. The V gene's germline CDR1 is SGHVS and CDR2 FQNEAQ. Trimming shortened V by 1 base and J by 9 bases, and 16 bases separated the two germline ends. CDR3 DNA: TGTGCCAGCAGCTTAGGGGGCGGAGGGCTCGGTTCACCCCTCCACTTT. Protein sequence: CASSLGGGGLGSPLHF.

This clone was seen a single time. The genes are TRBV20-1 and TRBJ2-3; D gene uncertain. With 6 bases removed from V and 12 bases from J, the gap between germline ends came to 13 bases. In germline, CDR1 is DFQATT, CDR2 SNEGSKA (reference sequence). The CDR3 extends over 10 amino acids. This chain's CDR3 is CSAQGRVQYF. The CDR3 coding sequence is TGCAGTGCCCAAGGAAGGGTACAGTATTTT.

This sequence joins TRBV15 and TRBJ2-1; maybe TRBD1 (7 bases). Germline loops: CDR1 LNHNV, CDR2 YYDKDF (reference sequence). The CDR3 consists of 14 residues. Trimming pared 5 bases from V and 10 bases from J, leaving 18 bases between. DNA for the CDR3: TGTGCCACCAGCCGAAAGGGCGGGACAGACGAGCAGTTCTTC. Translation: CATSRKGGTDEQFF.

The rearrangement uses TRBV5-1 and TRBJ2-3; the D gene could be TRBD1 or TRBD2 (6 bases each). The germline V gene encodes CDR1 SGHRS and CDR2 YFSETQ. This CDR3 contains 15 residues. V lost 6 bases, J lost 2 bases, and 16 bases lay in between. Here the CDR3 DNA reads TGCGCCAGCATCCTGTCGGGGGCCGCCACAGATACGCAGTATTTT. Translated: CASILSGAATDTQYF. The full variable domain, completed using reference TRBV5-1 and TRBJ2-3, is KAGVTQTPRYLIKTRGQQVTLSCSPISGHRSVSWYQQTPGQGLQFLFEYFSETQRNKGNFPGRFSGRQFSNSRSEMNVSTLELGDSALYLCASILSGAATDTQYFGPGTRLTVL.